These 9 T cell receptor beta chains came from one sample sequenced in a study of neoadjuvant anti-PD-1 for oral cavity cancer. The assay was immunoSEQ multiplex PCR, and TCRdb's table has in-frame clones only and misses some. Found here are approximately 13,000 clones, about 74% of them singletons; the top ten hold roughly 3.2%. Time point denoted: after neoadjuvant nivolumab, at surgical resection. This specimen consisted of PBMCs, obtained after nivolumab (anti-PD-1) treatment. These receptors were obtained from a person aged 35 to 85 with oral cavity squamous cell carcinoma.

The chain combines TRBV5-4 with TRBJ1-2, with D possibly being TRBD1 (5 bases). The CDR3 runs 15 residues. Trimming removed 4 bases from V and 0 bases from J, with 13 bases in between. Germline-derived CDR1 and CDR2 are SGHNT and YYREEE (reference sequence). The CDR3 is CASSDGKTANYGYTF. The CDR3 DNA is TGTGCCAGCAGCGACGGTAAGACAGCTAACTATGGCTACACCTTC. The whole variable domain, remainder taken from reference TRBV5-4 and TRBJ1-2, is ETGVTQSPTHLIKTRGQQVTLRCSSQSGHNTVSWYQQALGQGPQFIFQYYREEENGRGNFPPRFSGLQFPNYSSELNVNALELDDSALYLCASSDGKTANYGYTFGSGTRLTVV.

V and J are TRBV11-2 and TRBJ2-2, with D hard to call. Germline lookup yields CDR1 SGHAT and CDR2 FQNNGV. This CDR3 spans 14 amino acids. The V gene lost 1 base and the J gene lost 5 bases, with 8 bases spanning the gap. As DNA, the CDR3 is TGTGCCAGCAGCTTAGCTTATTCGACCGGGGAGCTGTTTTTT. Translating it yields CASSLAYSTGELFF.

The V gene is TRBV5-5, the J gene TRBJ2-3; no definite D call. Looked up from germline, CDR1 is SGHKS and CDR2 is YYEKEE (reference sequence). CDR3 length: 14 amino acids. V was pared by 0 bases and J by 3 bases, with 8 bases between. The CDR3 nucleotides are TGTGCCAGCAGCTTGGGCCTTAGTACAGATACGCAGTATTTT. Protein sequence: CASSLGLSTDTQYF.

CDR3 nucleotides: TGTGCCAGCAGTTACGGACAGGCGGCTTACAATGAGCAGTTCTTC. This gives the protein CASSYGQAAYNEQFF. V usage is TRBV11-3 and J usage is TRBJ2-1, with TRBD1 identical over 7 bases. The CDR3 extends over 15 amino acids. CDR1 is SGHNT and CDR2 is YENEEA in the germline V gene. V was clipped by 6 bases and J by 4 bases; unmatched bases: 9.

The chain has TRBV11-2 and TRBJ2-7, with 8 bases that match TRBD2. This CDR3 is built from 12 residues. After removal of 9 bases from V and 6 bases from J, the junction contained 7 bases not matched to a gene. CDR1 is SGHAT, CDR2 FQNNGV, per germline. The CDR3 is CASVGGAGEQYF. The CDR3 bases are TGTGCCAGTGTCGGGGGGGCTGGCGAGCAGTACTTC.

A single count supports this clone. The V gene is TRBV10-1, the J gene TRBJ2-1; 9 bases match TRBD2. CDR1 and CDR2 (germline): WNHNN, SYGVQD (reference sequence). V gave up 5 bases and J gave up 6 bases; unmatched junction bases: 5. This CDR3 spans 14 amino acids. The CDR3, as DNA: TGCGCCAGCAGTTCTAGCGGGATTATCAATGAGCAGTTCTTC. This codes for CASSSSGIINEQFF.

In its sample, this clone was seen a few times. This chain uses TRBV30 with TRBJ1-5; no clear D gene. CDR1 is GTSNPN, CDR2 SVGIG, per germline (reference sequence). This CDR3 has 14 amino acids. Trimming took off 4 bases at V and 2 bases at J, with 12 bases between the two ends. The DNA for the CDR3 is TGTGCCTGGAACGCCGGAGGTGGCAATCAGCCCCAGCATTTT. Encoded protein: CAWNAGGGNQPQHF.

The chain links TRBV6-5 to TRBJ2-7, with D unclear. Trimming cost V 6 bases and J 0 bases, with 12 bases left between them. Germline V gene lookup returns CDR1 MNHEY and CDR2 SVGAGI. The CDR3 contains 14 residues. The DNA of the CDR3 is TGTGCCAGCAGGGTTGACACAAGCTCCTACGAGCAGTACTTC. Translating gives CASRVDTSSYEQYF.

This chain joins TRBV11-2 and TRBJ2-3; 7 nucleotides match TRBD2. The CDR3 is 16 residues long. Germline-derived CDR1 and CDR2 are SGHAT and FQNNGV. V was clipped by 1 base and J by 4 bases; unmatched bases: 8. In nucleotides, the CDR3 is TGTGCCAGCAGCTTAGGCTCGGCGGGAGTGGCAGATACGCAGTATTTT. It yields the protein CASSLGSAGVADTQYF. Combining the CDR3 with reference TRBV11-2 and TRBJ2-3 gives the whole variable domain EAGVAQSPRYKIIEKRQSVAFWCNPISGHATLYWYQQILGQGPKLLIQFQNNGVVDDSQLPKDRFSAERLKGVDSTLKIQPAKLEDSAVYLCASSLGSAGVADTQYFGPGTRLTVL.